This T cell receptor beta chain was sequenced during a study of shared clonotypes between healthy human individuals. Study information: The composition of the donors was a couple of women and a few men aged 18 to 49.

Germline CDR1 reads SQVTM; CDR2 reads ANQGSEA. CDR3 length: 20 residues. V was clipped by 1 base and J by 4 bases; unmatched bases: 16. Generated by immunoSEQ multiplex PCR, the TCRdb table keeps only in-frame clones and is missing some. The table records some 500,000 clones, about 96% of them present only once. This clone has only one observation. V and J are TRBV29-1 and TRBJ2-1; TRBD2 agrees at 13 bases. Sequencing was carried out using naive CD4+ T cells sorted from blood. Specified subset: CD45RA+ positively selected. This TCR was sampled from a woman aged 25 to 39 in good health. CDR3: CSVEGWGTSGKRVTYNEQFF. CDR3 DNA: TGCAGCGTTGAAGGGTGGGGGACTAGCGGGAAAAGGGTTACTTACAATGAGCAGTTCTTC.